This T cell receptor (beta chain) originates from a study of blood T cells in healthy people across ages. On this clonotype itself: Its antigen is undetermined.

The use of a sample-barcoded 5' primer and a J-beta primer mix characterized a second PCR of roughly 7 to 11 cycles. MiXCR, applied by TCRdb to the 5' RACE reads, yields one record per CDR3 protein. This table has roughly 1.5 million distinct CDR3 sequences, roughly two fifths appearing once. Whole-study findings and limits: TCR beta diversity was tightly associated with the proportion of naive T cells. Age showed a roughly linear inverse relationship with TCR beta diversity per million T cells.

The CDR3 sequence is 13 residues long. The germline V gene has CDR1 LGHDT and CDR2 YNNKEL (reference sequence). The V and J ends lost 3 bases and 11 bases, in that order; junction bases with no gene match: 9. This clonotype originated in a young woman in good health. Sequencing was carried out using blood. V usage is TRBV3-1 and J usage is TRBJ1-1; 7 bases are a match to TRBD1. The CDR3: CASSHRDRGLAFF. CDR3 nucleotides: TGTGCCAGCAGCCATCGGGACAGAGGGTTGGCTTTCTTT.